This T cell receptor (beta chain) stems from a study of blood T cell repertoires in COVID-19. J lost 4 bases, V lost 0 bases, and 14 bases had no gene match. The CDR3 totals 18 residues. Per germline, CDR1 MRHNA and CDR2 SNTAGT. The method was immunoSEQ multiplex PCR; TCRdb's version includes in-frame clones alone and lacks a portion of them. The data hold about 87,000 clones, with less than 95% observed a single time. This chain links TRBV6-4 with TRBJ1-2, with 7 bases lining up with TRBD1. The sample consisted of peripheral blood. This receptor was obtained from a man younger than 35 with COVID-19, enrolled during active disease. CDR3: CASSDSTSQGEESYGYTF. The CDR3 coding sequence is TGTGCCAGCAGTGACTCGACAAGCCAGGGGGAGGAAAGCTATGGCTACACCTTC.